Each of the 22 T cell receptor beta chains below was sequenced from the same sample in a study of T-cell reconstitution after alpha-beta-depleted transplantation in children (dated by TCRdb to between 2015 and 2016). Read against the paper, the sample's treatment or condition label means: allogeneic hematopoietic cell transplantation with graft depleted of TCRalphabeta T cells and CD19 B cells. Libraries came from PCR. The instrument given in TCRdb is Illumina HiSeq 2500. TCR library preparation used molecular barcoding, with unique molecular identifiers applied to normalize quantification of the TCRbeta repertoire. TCRdb cleaned the public reads at Q25 with fastp, built clones with MiXCR and kept in-frame beta chains. Entries are consolidated by CDR3 protein sequence, retaining the most common genes and DNA. The sample yields about 580,000 distinct CDR3 sequences; roughly 24% were counted once. The ten most abundant clones make up roughly 15% of the sample.

Material: PBMCs, mostly from graft donor cells, obtained 360 days after TCRalphabeta/CD19-depleted stem cell transplant. The receptors were gathered from a boy under three years old who had a stem cell transplant for acute myeloid leukemia, so the T cells may come from the graft donor.

This clonotype was recorded at least ten times. This chain uses TRBV6-2 or TRBV6-3 with TRBJ1-1; D is unresolved. In germline, CDR1 is MNHEY, CDR2 SVGEGT. The CDR3 has 12 amino acids. The V end lost 0 bases, the J end lost 8 bases, and 7 bases lay between the germline ends. CDR3: CASSYSRVEAFF. For the CDR3, the DNA is TGTGCCAGCAGTTACTCGAGGGTGGAAGCTTTCTTT.

This clonotype was found many times. This rearrangement joins TRBV5-1 to TRBJ2-3; perhaps TRBD2 as D (5 bases). From germline, CDR1 is SGHRS and CDR2 YFSETQ. V lost 6 bases and J 2 bases, leaving 7 bases between the germline ends. This CDR3 contains 12 residues. CDR3 nucleotides: TGCGCCAGCAACGGGGTCACAGATACGCAGTATTTT. Translating it yields CASNGVTDTQYF. The full variable domain, with the rest looked up from reference TRBV5-1 and TRBJ2-3, is KAGVTQTPRYLIKTRGQQVTLSCSPISGHRSVSWYQQTPGQGLQFLFEYFSETQRNKGNFPGRFSGRQFSNSRSEMNVSTLELGDSALYLCASNGVTDTQYFGPGTRLTVL.

The chain carries TRBV20-1 and TRBJ2-1, with 9 bases lining up with TRBD1. V dropped 5 bases and J dropped 9; count of bases not matched to a gene: 8. CDR3 length equals 13 residues. Germline V gene data show CDR1 as DFQATT and CDR2 as SNEGSKA (reference sequence). The CDR3 DNA is TGCAGTGCTGCGGGAGAGGGACAGGGTGAGCAGTTCTTC. This translates into CSAAGEGQGEQFF.

This clonotype was observed a handful of times. The rearrangement uses TRBV12-3 or TRBV12-4 and TRBJ1-6; 7 bases are a match to TRBD1. With 4 bases clipped from V and 1 base from J, the junction kept 4 bases outside the gene matches. This CDR3 has 16 amino acids. CDR3 bases: TGTGCCAGCAGTTCCTCGACAGGGTCCTATAATTCACCCCTCCACTTT. Its translation is CASSSSTGSYNSPLHF.

This clonotype was detected only a few times. The chain is built from TRBV6-5 and TRBJ1-6; D gene ambiguous. This CDR3 is 14 amino acids long. V lost 2 bases and J lost 8, with 10 bases in between. The germline CDR1 and CDR2 sequences are MNHEY and SVGAGI. CDR3 protein: CASSYLNRHSPLHF. The CDR3 DNA sequence: TGTGCCAGCAGTTACCTAAACCGGCATTCACCCCTCCACTTT.

This chain links TRBV5-1 with TRBJ2-2, with D perhaps matching TRBD1 or TRBD2 (5 bases each). Germline CDR1 is SGHRS and CDR2 is YFSETQ. V was cut by 3 bases and J by 8 bases, with 8 bases left in between. The CDR3 totals 12 residues. The CDR3 DNA is TGCGCCAGCAGCTCGGGACGTGGGGAGCTGTTTTTT. Its translation: CASSSGRGELFF.

This clonotype showed up many times. This chain joins TRBV12-3 or TRBV12-4 and TRBJ2-6; D remains unclear. V gave up 3 bases and J gave up 0 bases, with 9 bases separating them. CDR3 length: 16 residues. This CDR3 is CASSLWEDSGANVLTF. The CDR3, as DNA: TGTGCCAGCAGTTTGTGGGAAGACTCTGGGGCCAACGTCCTGACTTTC.

This clonotype was counted a few times. A much bigger clone sits one base away, suggesting this may be a read error. This rearrangement joins TRBV5-6 to TRBJ2-7; maybe TRBD1 (5 bases). V lost 2 bases, J lost 3 bases, and 6 bases lay in between. The CDR3 is 12 amino acids. Germline V gene lookup returns CDR1 SGHDT and CDR2 YYEEEE. The CDR3, as DNA: TGTGCCAGCAGCTTCAGGGTCTACGAGCAGTACTTC. This gives the protein CASSFRVYEQYF.

The chain recombines TRBV15 with TRBJ2-2; no firm D call. Trimming left V 1 base short and J 7 bases short, with 4 bases between. Germline values: CDR1 LNHNV, CDR2 YYDKDF (reference sequence). This CDR3 has 12 residues. CDR3 DNA: TGTGCCACCAGCAGAGGTCACGGGGAGCTGTTTTTT. Protein: CATSRGHGELFF.

The chain combines TRBV7-2 with TRBJ2-5, with TRBD2 matching over 8 bases. The V and J ends lost 1 base and 3 bases, in that order; junction bases with no gene match: 7. The CDR3 covers 16 residues. Germline CDR1 reads SGHTA; CDR2 reads FQGNSA. CDR3 nucleotide sequence: TGTGCCAGCAGCTTAGGATTTGCGGGGGGTAAAGAGACCCAGTACTTC. It codes for CASSLGFAGGKETQYF.

In regard to this clonotype: Possible read error: a much larger clone is one base away. V and J are TRBV12-3 or TRBV12-4 and TRBJ2-7; the match to TRBD1 covers 8 bases. This CDR3 has 12 residues. V lost 6 bases to trimming and J lost 9 bases; unmatched junction nucleotides: 7. CDR3 sequence: CASSDRQGRQYF. CDR3 DNA: TGTGCCAGCAGCGACAGACAGGGGCGGCAGTACTTC.

This sequence joins TRBV30 and TRBJ2-5; D not resolved. This CDR3 is 12 amino acids long. Trimming took 2 bases from V and 5 from J, leaving 9 bases between them. Germline V gene lookup returns CDR1 GTSNPN and CDR2 SVGIG (reference sequence). In DNA, the CDR3 is TGTGCCTGGAGTCCCCTGGTTGAGACCCAGTACTTC. This sequence encodes CAWSPLVETQYF.

The rearrangement links TRBV7-9 to TRBJ2-1, with D unresolved. Trimming took 4 bases from V and 9 from J, leaving 7 bases between them. The CDR3 is 11 amino acids. In germline, CDR1 is SEHNR, CDR2 FQNEAQ (reference sequence). The CDR3 here is CASSYPSEQFF. In nucleotides, the CDR3 is TGTGCCAGCAGCTACCCGTCTGAGCAGTTCTTC.

This clonotype was seen at least ten times. This chain uses TRBV10-3 with TRBJ1-1; 10 bases are shared with TRBD1. Trimming removed 6 bases from V and 5 bases from J; junction bases left unmatched: 6. There are 14 residues in the CDR3. Germline CDR1 reads ENHRY; CDR2 reads SYGVKD. The CDR3 nucleotides are TGTGCCATCAGCGAGACGGGACAGGGGACTGAAGCTTTCTTT. It yields the protein CAISETGQGTEAFF.

This clonotype has more than one count but fewer than ten. The genes are TRBV7-2 and TRBJ2-7; TRBD1 aligns across 8 bases. The V gene end was trimmed by 7 bases and the J gene end by 5 bases; junction bases not matched to a gene: 7. Germline V gene data show CDR1 as SGHTA and CDR2 as FQGNSA. CDR3 length: 13 residues. In nucleotides, the CDR3 is TGTGCCAGCAACTCCGGACAGGGACACGAGCAGTACTTC. Translated, it gives CASNSGQGHEQYF.

This clonotype was counted ten times or more. The chain couples TRBV20-1 to TRBJ2-1, with 7 bases that match TRBD2. The V segment lost 1 base and the J segment 4 bases; nucleotides outside the gene matches: 7. Germline V gives CDR1 DFQATT, CDR2 SNEGSKA (reference sequence). The CDR3 has 15 amino acids. CDR3 DNA sequence: TGCAGTGCTAGAGCAGGGCTAGCGGTATACAATGAGCAGTTCTTC. Translated, it gives CSARAGLAVYNEQFF.

This CDR3 is CSALDRGGDEQYF. CDR3 DNA: TGCAGTGCTCTTGACAGGGGAGGGGACGAGCAGTACTTC. J is TRBJ2-7 and V is TRBV20-1; D may be TRBD1 (8 bases). Trimming stripped 5 bases from V and 5 bases from J, with 16 bases between. Germline V gene data show CDR1 as DFQATT and CDR2 as SNEGSKA (reference sequence). The CDR3 extends over 13 amino acids.

The rearrangement joins TRBV6-1 to TRBJ2-1; TRBD1 matches at 7 bases. The CDR3 loop spans 13 amino acids. Germline loops: CDR1 MNHNS, CDR2 SASEGT. V trimming: 6 bases; J trimming: 2 bases; junction bases outside the gene matches: 1. As DNA, the CDR3 is TGTGCCAGCAGAGGACAGGCCTACAATGAGCAGTTCTTC. Translated, it gives CASRGQAYNEQFF.

This clonotype was picked up a small number of times. Here the CDR3 reads CASRERQERAKNIQYF. The CDR3 DNA reads as TGTGCCAGCAGAGAAAGACAGGAGAGGGCCAAAAACATTCAGTACTTC. The chain combines TRBV7-4 with TRBJ2-4; D is possibly TRBD1 (6 bases). V dropped 6 bases and J dropped 1 base, with 16 bases sitting between them. The CDR3 has 16 residues. CDR1 SGHVT and CDR2 SQSDAQ come from the germline V gene.

This clonotype was counted only a few times. The chain employs TRBV4-3 and TRBJ2-1; 8 positions match TRBD1. Germline V gene sequence: CDR1 LGHNA, CDR2 YSLEER. Trimming at V came to 0 bases and at J to 7 bases, leaving 5 bases not matched to a gene. This CDR3 has 15 residues. The CDR3 sequence: CASSQDWTGKNEQFF. CDR3 DNA: TGCGCCAGCAGCCAAGACTGGACAGGGAAGAATGAGCAGTTCTTC.

V usage is TRBV12-3 or TRBV12-4 and J usage is TRBJ1-1, with TRBD1 identical over 9 bases. Trimming removed 3 bases from V and 7 bases from J; junction bases left unmatched: 6. CDR3 length equals 14 residues. Here the CDR3 DNA reads TGTGCCAGCAGTTTGGGACAGGGCGGATTTGAAGCTTTCTTT. It specifies CASSLGQGGFEAFF.

This clonotype was counted at least ten times. V usage is TRBV18 and J usage is TRBJ1-1; D may be TRBD1 (5 bases). Germline V gives CDR1 KGHSH, CDR2 LQKENI. This CDR3 is built from 16 residues. Between the trimmed V and J ends, which lost 3 bases and 2 bases, there was a span of 16 bases. In nucleotides, the CDR3 is TGTGCCAGCTCACCGCAGGGCAGAATAGATAACACTGAAGCTTTCTTT. Protein product: CASSPQGRIDNTEAFF.